This TCR beta chain comes out of a study of T cells in Graves' hyperthyroidism and ophthalmopathy. Study information: Upon initial diagnosis and before any treatment, peripheral blood was collected.

Among the patients, aged 18 to 65, hyperthyroidism was newly diagnosed and had lasted under 2 months. Germline CDR1 reads SGHDN; CDR2 reads FVKESK. The CDR3 length is 14 residues. V lost 4 bases and J lost 4; bases outside the gene matches: 5. TCR beta CDR3 regions were amplified from RNA. A first-round RT-PCR of the TCR CDR3 used the HTBI primer set. In TCRdb, the multiplex PCR reads were re-called with MiXCR into one record per CDR3 protein. This sample has around 350,000 distinct CDR3 sequences, with less than 15% found just once. This clonotype was detected ten times or more. Its target is not known. Study-level points and caveats: The model's output predicted ophthalmopathy at a median of around 7 months prior to onset.

The sequenced sample consisted of blood. This TCR derives from a young woman with Graves' hyperthyroidism. This chain connects TRBV14 to TRBJ1-2; 8 positions agree with TRBD1. This CDR3 reads CASSPTTGVYGYTF. CDR3 nucleotide sequence: TGTGCCAGCAGCCCAACGACAGGGGTCTATGGCTACACCTTC.